Described below is a single T cell receptor beta chain sequence and its context. Its antigen is unidentified. The sample originates from a study of T cell responses to AZD1222 COVID-19 vaccine. Study in general: Combined were second doses at about 4 or about 12 weeks.

Study-wide points: Only a handful of AZD1222 recipients, several in all, had baseline seropositivity. Spike as a whole was targeted by vaccine-associated CD4 TCRs, dominant at 160-218 and 743-854. Donors were largely white British and mainly female; clonal diversity was possibly underestimated.

J was trimmed by 0 bases and V by 0 bases; bases with no gene match: 4. There are 17 residues in the CDR3. Per the germline V gene, CDR1 is SGDLS and CDR2 is YYNGEE. Using immunoSEQ multiplex PCR, the repertoire was profiled, and TCRdb retains in-frame clones only, with some absent. This repertoire shows 100,000 or so clones, approximately 92% found once; its top ten account for roughly 1.3%. V usage is TRBV9 and J usage is TRBJ2-3; 10 bases map to TRBD2. The TCR sequence derives from an adult in good health. The specimen comprised peripheral blood, sampled on day 0 of AZD1222 vaccination. CDR3 nucleotide sequence: TGTGCCAGCAGCGTAGATAGCGGGAGGTCTAGCACAGATACGCAGTATTTT. Encoded protein: CASSVDSGRSSTDTQYF.